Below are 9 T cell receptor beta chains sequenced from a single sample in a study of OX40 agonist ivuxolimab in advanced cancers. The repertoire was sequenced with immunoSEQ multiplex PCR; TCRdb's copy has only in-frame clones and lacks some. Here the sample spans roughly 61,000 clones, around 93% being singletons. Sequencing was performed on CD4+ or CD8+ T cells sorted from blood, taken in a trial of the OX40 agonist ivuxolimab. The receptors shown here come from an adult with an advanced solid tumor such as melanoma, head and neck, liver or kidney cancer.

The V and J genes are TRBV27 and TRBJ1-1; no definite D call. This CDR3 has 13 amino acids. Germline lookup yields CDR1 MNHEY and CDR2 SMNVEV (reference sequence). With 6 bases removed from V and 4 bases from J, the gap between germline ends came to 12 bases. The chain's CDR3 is CASSLGLFTEAFF. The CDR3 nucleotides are TGTGCCAGCAGCCTGGGTCTTTTCACTGAAGCTTTCTTT.

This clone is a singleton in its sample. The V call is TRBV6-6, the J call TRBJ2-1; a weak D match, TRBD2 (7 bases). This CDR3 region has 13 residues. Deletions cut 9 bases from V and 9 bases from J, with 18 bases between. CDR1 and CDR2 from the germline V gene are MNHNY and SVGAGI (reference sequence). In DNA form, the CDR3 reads TGTGCCAGTGACCTAGGGGGGGGCGGTGAGCAGTTCTTC. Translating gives CASDLGGGGEQFF.

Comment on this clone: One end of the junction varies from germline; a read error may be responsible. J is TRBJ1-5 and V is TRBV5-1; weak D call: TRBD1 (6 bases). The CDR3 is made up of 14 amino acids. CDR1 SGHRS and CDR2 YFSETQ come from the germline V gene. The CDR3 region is CARSLEGGITAQHF. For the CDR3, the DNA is TGCGCCCGCAGCTTAGAGGGGGGGATTACGGCCCAGCATTTT.

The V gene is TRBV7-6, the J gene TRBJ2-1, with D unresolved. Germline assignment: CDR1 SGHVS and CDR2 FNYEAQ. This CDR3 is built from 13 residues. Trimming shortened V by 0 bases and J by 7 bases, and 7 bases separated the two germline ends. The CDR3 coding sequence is TGTGCCAGCAGCTTAGCGATCACAAATGAGCAGTTCTTC. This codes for CASSLAITNEQFF.

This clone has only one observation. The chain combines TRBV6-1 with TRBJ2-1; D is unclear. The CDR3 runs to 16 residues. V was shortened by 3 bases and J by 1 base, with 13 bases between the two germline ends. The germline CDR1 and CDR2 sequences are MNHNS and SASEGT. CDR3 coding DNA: TGTGCCAGCAGTGATTCCCCCTATCGGTCCTACAATGAGCAGTTCTTC. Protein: CASSDSPYRSYNEQFF.

The CDR3 bases are TGTGCCTGGAGTGTAAGGTCAGGGCGAAACACCATATATTTT. Its translation: CAWSVRSGRNTIYF. V usage is TRBV30 and J usage is TRBJ1-3; TRBD1 might be the D (5 bases). This CDR3 is built from 14 residues. Trimming removed 0 bases at V and 5 bases at J, with 11 bases between. Germline-derived CDR1 and CDR2 are GTSNPN and SVGIG (reference sequence). Together with reference TRBV30 and TRBJ1-3, the CDR3 gives the full variable domain: SQTIHQWPATLVQPVGSPLSLECTVEGTSNPNLYWYRQAAGRGLQLLFYSVGIGQISSEVPQNLSASRPQDRQFILSSKKLLLSDSGFYLCAWSVRSGRNTIYFGEGSWLTVV.

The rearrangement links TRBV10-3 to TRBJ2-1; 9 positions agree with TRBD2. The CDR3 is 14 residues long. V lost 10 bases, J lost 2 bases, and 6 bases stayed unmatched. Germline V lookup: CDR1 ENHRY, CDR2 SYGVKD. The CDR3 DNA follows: TGTGCCACCTCGACTAGCGGCCCCTACAATGAGCAGTTCTTC. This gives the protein CATSTSGPYNEQFF.

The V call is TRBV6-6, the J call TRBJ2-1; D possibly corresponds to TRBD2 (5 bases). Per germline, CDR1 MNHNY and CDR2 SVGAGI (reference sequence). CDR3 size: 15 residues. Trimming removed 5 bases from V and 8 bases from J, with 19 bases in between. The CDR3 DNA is TGTGCCAGCAGTCAGGCGGGCCCTAAAACGGATGAGCAGTTCTTC. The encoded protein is CASSQAGPKTDEQFF.

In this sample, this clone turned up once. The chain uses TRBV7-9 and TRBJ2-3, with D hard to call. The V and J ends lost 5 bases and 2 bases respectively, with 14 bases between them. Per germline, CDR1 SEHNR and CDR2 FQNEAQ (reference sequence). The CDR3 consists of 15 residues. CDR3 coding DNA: TGTGCCAGCAGCCATCTAGGATCCTACACAGATACGCAGTATTTT. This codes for CASSHLGSYTDTQYF.